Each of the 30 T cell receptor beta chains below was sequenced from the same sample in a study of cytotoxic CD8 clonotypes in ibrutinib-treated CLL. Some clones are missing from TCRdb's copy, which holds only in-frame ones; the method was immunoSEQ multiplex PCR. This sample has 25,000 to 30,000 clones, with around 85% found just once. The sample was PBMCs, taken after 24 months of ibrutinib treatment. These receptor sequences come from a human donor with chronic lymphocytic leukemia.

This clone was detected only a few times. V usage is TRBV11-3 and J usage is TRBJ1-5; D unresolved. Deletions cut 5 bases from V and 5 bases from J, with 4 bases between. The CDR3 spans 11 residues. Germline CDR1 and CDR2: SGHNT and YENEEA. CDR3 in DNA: TGTGCCAGCAGCCAATATCAGCCCCAGCATTTT. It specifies CASSQYQPQHF.

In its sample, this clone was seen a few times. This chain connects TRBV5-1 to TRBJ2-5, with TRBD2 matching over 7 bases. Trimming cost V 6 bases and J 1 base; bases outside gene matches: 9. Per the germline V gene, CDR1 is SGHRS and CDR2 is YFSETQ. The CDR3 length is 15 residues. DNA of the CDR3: TGCGCCAGCACATCAGGGAGGGTGGGCCAAGAGACCCAGTACTTC. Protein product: CASTSGRVGQETQYF.

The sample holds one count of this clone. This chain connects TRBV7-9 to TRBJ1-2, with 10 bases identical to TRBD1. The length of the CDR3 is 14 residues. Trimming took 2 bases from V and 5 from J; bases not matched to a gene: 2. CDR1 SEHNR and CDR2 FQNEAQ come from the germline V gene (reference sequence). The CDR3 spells CASSLRGQGYGYTF. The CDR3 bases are TGTGCCAGCAGCTTAAGGGGACAGGGGTATGGCTACACCTTC.

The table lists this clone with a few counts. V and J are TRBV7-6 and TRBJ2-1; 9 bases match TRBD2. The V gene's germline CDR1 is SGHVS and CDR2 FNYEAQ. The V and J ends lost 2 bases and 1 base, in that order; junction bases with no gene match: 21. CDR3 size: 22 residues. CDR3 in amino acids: CASSLSPHITGGGARSYNEQFF. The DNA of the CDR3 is TGTGCCAGCAGCTTATCCCCCCATATCACTGGCGGGGGGGCCCGGTCCTACAATGAGCAGTTCTTC.

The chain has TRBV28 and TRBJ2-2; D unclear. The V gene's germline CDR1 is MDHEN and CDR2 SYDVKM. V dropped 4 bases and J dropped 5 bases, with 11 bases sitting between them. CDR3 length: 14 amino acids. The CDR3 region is CASSSNLETGELFF. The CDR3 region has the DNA TGTGCCAGCAGTTCTAACTTGGAAACCGGGGAGCTGTTTTTT.

CDR3 in amino acids: CASSITLGTGEVETQYF. The DNA for the CDR3 is TGTGCCAGTAGTATCACTTTAGGGACAGGGGAGGTAGAGACCCAGTACTTC. The chain has TRBV19 and TRBJ2-5, with 10 positions matching TRBD1. Germline CDR1 and CDR2: LNHDA and SQIVND (reference sequence). The CDR3 has 17 amino acids. J gave up 4 bases and V 3 bases, and 11 bases lay outside the gene matches.

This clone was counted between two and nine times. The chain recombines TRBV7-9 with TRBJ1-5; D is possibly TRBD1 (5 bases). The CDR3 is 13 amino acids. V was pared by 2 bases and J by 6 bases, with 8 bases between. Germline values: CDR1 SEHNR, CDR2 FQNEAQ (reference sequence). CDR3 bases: TGTGCCAGCAGCTTATACGGGGCTCAGCCCCAGCATTTT. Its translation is CASSLYGAQPQHF.

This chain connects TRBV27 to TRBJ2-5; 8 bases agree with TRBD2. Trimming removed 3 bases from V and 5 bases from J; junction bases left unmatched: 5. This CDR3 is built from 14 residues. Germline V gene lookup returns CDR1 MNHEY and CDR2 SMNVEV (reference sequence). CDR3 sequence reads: CASSLRGVGETQYF. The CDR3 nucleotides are TGTGCCAGCAGTTTGCGGGGGGTCGGGGAGACCCAGTACTTC.

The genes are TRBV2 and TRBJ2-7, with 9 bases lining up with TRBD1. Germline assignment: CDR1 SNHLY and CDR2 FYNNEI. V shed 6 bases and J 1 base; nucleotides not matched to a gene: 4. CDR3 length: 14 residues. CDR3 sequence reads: CASRSGQGSYEQYF. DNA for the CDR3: TGTGCCAGCAGATCAGGACAGGGGTCCTACGAGCAGTACTTC.

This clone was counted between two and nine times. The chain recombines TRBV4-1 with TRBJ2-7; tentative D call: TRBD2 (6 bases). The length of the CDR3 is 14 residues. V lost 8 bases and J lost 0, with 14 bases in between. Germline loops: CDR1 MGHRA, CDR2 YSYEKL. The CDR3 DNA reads TGCGCCAGCTCCGGGGAGGACTTCTCCTACGAGCAGTACTTC. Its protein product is CASSGEDFSYEQYF.

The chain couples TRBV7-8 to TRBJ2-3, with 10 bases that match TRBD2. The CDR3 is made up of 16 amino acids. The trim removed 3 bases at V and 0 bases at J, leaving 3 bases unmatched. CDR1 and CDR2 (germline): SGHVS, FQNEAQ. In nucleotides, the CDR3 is TGTGCCAGCAGCTTTCTAGCGGGGGCTAGCACAGATACGCAGTATTTT. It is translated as CASSFLAGASTDTQYF.

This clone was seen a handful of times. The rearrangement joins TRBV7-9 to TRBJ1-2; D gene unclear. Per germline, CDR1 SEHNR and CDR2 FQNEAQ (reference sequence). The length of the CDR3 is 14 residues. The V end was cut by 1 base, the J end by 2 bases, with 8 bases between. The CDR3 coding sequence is TGTGCCAGCAGCTTAGTTGAAGTAAACTATGGCTACACCTTC. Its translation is CASSLVEVNYGYTF.

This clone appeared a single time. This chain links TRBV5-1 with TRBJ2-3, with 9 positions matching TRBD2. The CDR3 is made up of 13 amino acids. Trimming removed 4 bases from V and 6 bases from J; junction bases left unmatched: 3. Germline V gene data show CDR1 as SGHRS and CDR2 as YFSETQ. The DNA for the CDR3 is TGCGCCAGCAGCCGGCGGGGGGGTGATACGCAGTATTTT. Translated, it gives CASSRRGGDTQYF.

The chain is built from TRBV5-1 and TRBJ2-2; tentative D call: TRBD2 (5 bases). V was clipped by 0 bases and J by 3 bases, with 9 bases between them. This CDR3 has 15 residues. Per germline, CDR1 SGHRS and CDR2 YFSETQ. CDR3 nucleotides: TGCGCCAGCAGCTTGGCCGGGGTCGACACCGGGGAGCTGTTTTTT. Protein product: CASSLAGVDTGELFF.

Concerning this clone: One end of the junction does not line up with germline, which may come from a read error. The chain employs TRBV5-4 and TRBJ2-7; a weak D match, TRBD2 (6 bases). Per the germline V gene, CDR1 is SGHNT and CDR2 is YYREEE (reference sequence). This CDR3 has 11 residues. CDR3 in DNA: TGTGCCAGCAGTTCCGGGGGAGACCTTCGGTTC. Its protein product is CASSSGGDLRF.

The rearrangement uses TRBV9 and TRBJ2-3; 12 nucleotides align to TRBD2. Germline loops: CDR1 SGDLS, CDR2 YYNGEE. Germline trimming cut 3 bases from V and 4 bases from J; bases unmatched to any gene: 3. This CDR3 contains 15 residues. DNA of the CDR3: TGTGCCAGCAGCGCTAGCGGGGGGGCTTCAGATACGCAGTATTTT. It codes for CASSASGGASDTQYF.

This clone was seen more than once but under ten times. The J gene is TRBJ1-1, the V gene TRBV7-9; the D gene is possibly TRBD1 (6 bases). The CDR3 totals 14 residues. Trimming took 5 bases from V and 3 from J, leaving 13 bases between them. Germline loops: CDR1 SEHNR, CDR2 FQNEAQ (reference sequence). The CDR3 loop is CASSPPQGDTEAFF. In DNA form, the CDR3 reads TGTGCCAGCAGCCCCCCACAGGGAGACACTGAAGCTTTCTTT.

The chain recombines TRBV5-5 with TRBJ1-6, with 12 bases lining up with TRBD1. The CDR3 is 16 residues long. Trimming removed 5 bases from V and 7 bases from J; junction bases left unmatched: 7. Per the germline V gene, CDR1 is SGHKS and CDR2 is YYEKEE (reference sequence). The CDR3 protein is CASSRGQGAFNSPLHF. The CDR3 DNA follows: TGTGCCAGCAGTCGGGGACAGGGGGCGTTCAATTCACCCCTCCACTTT.

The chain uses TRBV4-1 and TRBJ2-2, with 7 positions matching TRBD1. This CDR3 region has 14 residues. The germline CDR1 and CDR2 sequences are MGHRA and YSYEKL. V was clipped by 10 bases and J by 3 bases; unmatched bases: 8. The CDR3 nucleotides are TGCGCCACACGACCGGGACAGTACACCGGGGAGCTGTTTTTT. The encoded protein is CATRPGQYTGELFF.

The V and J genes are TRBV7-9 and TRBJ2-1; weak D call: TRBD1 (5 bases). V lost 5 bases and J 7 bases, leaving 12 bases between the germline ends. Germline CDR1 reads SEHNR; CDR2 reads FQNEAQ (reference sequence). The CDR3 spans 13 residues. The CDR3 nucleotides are TGTGCCAGCAGCCTAGGGGCGGAAAATGAGCAGTTCTTC. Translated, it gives CASSLGAENEQFF.

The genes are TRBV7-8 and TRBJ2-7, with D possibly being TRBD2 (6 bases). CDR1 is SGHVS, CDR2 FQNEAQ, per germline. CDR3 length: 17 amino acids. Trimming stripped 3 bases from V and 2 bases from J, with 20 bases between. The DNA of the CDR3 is TGTGCCAGCAGCTTCCTGAGTTCGCGGGATCTAACCTACGAGCAGTACTTC. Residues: CASSFLSSRDLTYEQYF.

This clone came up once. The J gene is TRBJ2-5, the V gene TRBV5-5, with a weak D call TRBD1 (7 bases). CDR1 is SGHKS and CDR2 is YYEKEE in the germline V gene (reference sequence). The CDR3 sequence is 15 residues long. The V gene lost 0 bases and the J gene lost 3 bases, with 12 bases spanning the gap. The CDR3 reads CASSLGGTAKETQYF. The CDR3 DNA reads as TGTGCCAGCAGCTTGGGCGGGACAGCCAAAGAGACCCAGTACTTC.

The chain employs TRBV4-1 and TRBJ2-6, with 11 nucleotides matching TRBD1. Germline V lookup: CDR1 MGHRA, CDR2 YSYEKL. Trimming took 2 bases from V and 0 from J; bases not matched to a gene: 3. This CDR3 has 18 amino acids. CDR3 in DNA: TGCGCCAGCAGCCAAAGTGGGACAGGGGGCTCTGGGGCCAACGTCCTGACTTTC. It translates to CASSQSGTGGSGANVLTF.

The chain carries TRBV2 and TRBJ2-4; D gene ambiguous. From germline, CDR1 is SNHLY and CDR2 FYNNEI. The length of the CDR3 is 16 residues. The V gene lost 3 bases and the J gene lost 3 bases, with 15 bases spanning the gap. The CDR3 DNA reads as TGTGCCAGCAGTGAGAGAACTTGGGGTGGCAAAAACATTCAGTACTTC. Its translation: CASSERTWGGKNIQYF. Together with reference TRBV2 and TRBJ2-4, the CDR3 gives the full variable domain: EPEVTQTPSHQVTQMGQEVILRCVPISNHLYFYWYRQILGQKVEFLVSFYNNEISEKSEIFDDQFSVERPDGSNFTLKIRSTKLEDSAMYFCASSERTWGGKNIQYFGAGTRLSVL.

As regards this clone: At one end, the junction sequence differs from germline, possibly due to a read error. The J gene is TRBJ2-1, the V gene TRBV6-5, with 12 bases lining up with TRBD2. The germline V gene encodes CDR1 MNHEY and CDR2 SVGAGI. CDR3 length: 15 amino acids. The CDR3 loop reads CGSSYSLAGGHEQFF. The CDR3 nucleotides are TGTGGCAGCAGTTACTCCCTAGCGGGGGGGCATGAGCAGTTCTTC.

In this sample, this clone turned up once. In nucleotides, the CDR3 is TGTGCCAGCAGACACCATCAGGGGACAACCCCAAACCAGCAGTACTTC. Its translation is CASRHHQGTTPNQQYF. The chain has TRBV7-8 and TRBJ2-7, with D possibly TRBD1 on 6 matching bases. The CDR3 loop spans 16 amino acids. Trimming pared 6 bases from V and 8 bases from J, leaving 26 bases between. CDR1 is SGHVS, CDR2 FQNEAQ, per germline.

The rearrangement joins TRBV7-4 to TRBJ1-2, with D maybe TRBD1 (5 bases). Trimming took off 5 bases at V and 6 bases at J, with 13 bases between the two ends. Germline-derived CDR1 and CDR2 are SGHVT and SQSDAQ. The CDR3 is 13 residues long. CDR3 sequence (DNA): TGTGCCAGCAGCACCTGGAACAGGAATGGCTACACCTTC. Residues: CASSTWNRNGYTF.

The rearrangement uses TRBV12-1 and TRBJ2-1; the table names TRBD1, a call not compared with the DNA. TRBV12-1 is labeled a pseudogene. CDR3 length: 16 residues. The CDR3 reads CASVAPGLGRFYEQFF. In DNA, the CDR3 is TGTGCCAGCGTCGCTCCAGGGCTTGGTAGGTTCTATGAGCAGTTCTTC.

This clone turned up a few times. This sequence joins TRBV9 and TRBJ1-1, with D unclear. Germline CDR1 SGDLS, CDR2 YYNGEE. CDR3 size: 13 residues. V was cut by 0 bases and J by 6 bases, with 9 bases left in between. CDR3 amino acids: CASSVGGKSEAFF. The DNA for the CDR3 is TGTGCCAGCAGCGTAGGGGGTAAGTCTGAAGCTTTCTTT.

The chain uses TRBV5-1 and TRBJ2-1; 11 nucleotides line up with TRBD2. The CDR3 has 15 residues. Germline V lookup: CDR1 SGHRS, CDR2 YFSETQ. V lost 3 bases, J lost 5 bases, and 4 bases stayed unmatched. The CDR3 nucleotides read TGCGCCAGCAGCTCCGGGACTAGCGGAAACAATGAGCAGTTCTTC. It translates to CASSSGTSGNNEQFF.